The source of this T cell receptor (beta chain) is a study of CD8+CD57+ T cells in acquired aplastic anemia (dated by TCRdb to the late 2010s). With regard to the full study: A mean of about 3.2 ug of DNA, ranging from about 0.17 to 30 ug, was extracted from sorted CD4+ and CD8+ cells. A CD8+CD57+ expansion meant a frequency higher than the mean frequency seen in healthy subjects.

Genomic DNA was used as template for profiling of TCR beta VDJ combinations and CDR3 sequences. TCR repertoire sequencing was run on an Illumina HiSeq 2000. The published analysis was carried out like this. Repertoire assessment relied on Simpson's diversity index, CDR3 size and DJ length profiles, and TRBV/TRBJ rearrangement plots. Whichever DNA sequence was most abundant in the deep sequencing data was defined as the immunodominant clone. CDR3 amino acid sequences were checked for sharing across subjects and were also compared against the VDJdb database and published repertoires. TCRdb cleaned the public reads at Q25 with fastp, built clones with MiXCR and kept in-frame beta chains. Rows matching on CDR3 protein sequence are summarized as one entry with the most common DNA and genes. Clone size and V and J calls follow TCRdb, not the original study. Recorded for this sample are roughly 190,000 distinct CDR3 sequences; under 55% of them occurred a single time. The ten largest account for approximately 9.4% of the sample.

General study outcomes and caveats: Around 30 CD8+ CDR3 sequences were found in both patients and controls but appeared to be highly expressed in patients and within the immunodominant clones of the patients. No significant difference in CD8+ Simpson's diversity was found between patients and healthy controls (P=0.060).

There are many counts of this clonotype. Its antigen remains undetermined. No base qualities exist here, and no much larger clone lies one base off it. Patients chosen for sequencing had shown expansion of CD8+CD57+ cells by flow cytometry. Every patient had a diagnosis of severe acquired aplastic anemia based on International Study of Aplastic Anemia and Agranulocytosis and Camitta criteria. Patients had received no therapy at the time of blood sampling. TCR repertoires of sorted CD4+ and CD8+ blood T cells from severe aplastic anemia patients and healthy subjects were deep-sequenced in the study. Patients were enrolled under clinicaltrials.gov protocols 00001620, 01623167, 00001397, 00071045, 00081523 and 00961064 in the USA. Ficoll-Paque density gradient centrifugation was used to isolate peripheral blood mononuclear cells. CD4+ and CD8+ T cells were sorted by FACS or magnetic beads before DNA extraction.

CDR1 and CDR2 are drawn from the germline V gene (reference sequence): DFQATT, SNEGSKA. Taken from cysteine to phenylalanine, the CDR3 has 14 residues. Here the CDR3 DNA is all that survives: 42 bases in frame from base 1. V is cut by 2 bases and J by 8 bases, and the space between the germline ends is 16 bases. The source of this sequence is a human donor with aplastic anemia. The sequenced sample consisted of sorted CD4+, CD8+, or CD8+CD57+ T cells (not recorded which) from PBMCs. Rearrangement joined TRBV20-1 to TRBJ2-1; TRBD2 could be the D gene, as 5 bases match. Read as DNA, the sequence is TGCAGTGCTAGACGGCTAGCTTTTACGGATGAGCAGTTCTTC. Its protein product is CSARRLAFTDEQFF.